These 23 T cell receptor beta chains originate from one sample sequenced in a study of Graves' ophthalmopathy and Graves' hyperthyroidism. Investigators amplified TCR beta CDR3 regions from RNA transcripts. Second-round multiplex PCR followed a first-round RT-PCR using HTBI primers. Via MiXCR, TCRdb re-called the multiplex PCR reads, giving one row per CDR3 protein. Here the sample spans approximately 700,000 distinct CDR3 sequences, roughly two fifths being singletons. What was sequenced was peripheral blood. The receptor source for this set is an adult man with Graves' ophthalmopathy.

This clonotype was observed a few times. CDR3 nucleotide sequence: TGTGCCAGCAGTTTTCCCGGGACCGGCTACACCTTC. Amino acids: CASSFPGTGYTF. This chain joins TRBV12-3 or TRBV12-4 and TRBJ1-2, with D perhaps TRBD1 (5 bases). The CDR3 consists of 12 residues. Trimming cost V 3 bases and J 8 bases, with 10 bases left between them.

This chain joins TRBV2 and TRBJ1-1; possible D gene TRBD1, 5 bases. CDR1 is SNHLY, CDR2 FYNNEI, per germline. The CDR3 extends over 17 amino acids. Trimming left V 5 bases short and J 5 bases short, with 24 bases between. Here the CDR3 DNA reads TGTGCCAGCAGTTACTCGTGGGTGGGGGGGAGAAAGACTGAAGCTTTCTTT. Its protein is CASSYSWVGGRKTEAFF.

This CDR3 reads CASRSNRGGVTGELFF. CDR3 sequence (DNA): TGTGCCAGCAGATCCAACAGGGGAGGGGTCACCGGGGAGCTGTTTTTT. The genes are TRBV11-3 and TRBJ2-2; possibly TRBD1 or TRBD2 for D (7 bases each). Germline V gene sequence: CDR1 SGHNT, CDR2 YENEEA. Trimming removed 6 bases at V and 4 bases at J, with 18 bases between. The CDR3 consists of 16 residues.

This clonotype has just one count. It may be a read error: a sequence one base away is much more abundant. The chain links TRBV7-3 to TRBJ2-7; D call uncertain. This CDR3 is 14 amino acids long. Germline V CDR1 and CDR2: SGHTA, FQGTGA. Trimming shortened V by 0 bases and J by 1 base, and 7 bases separated the two germline ends. Here the CDR3 reads CASSLTPLSYEQYF. CDR3 coding DNA: TGTGCCAGCAGCTTAACCCCGTTATCCTACGAGCAGTACTTC.

This chain links TRBV14 with TRBJ1-2; no clear D gene. There are 15 residues in the CDR3. Germline loops: CDR1 SGHDN, CDR2 FVKESK. The ends were cut back, 3 bases at V and 5 bases at J, with 16 bases in the middle. In DNA form, the CDR3 reads TGTGCCAGCAGCCAGGGCCGGAGGGATTTTTATGGCTACACCTTC. Translated: CASSQGRRDFYGYTF.

Only a few counts were recorded for this clonotype. V and J are TRBV7-9 and TRBJ1-6; no definite D call. The CDR3 totals 15 residues. Germline assignment: CDR1 SEHNR and CDR2 FQNEAQ (reference sequence). V shed 6 bases and J shed 8 bases, with 17 bases lying between them. CDR3 residues: CASSPLGSVDSPLHF. DNA of the CDR3: TGTGCCAGCAGTCCCTTGGGGTCAGTCGATTCACCCCTCCACTTT.

This chain joins TRBV10-3 and TRBJ2-6, with no clear D. Trimming removed 2 bases at V and 4 bases at J, with 6 bases between. Germline CDR1 is ENHRY and CDR2 is SYGVKD. The CDR3 is 14 residues long. The chain's CDR3 is CAISEGRGANVLTF. DNA of the CDR3: TGTGCCATCAGTGAGGGCAGGGGGGCCAACGTCCTGACTTTC.

The V and J genes are TRBV10-1 and TRBJ1-2, with TRBD1 matching over 7 bases. This CDR3 comprises 12 residues. Trimming cost V 6 bases and J 6 bases; bases outside gene matches: 4. Germline V lookup: CDR1 WNHNN, CDR2 SYGVQD (reference sequence). CDR3 region: CASRGGGHGYTF. Written as DNA, the CDR3 is TGCGCCAGCAGGGGAGGGGGCCATGGCTACACCTTC.

This clonotype was observed many times. The chain employs TRBV29-1 and TRBJ2-7, with D unclear. CDR3 length: 13 residues. V lost 4 bases, J lost 0 bases, and 10 bases lay in between. CDR1 is SQVTM and CDR2 is ANQGSEA in the germline V gene. The CDR3 region is CSVVTTTSYEQYF. The CDR3 region has the DNA TGCAGCGTTGTGACAACGACCTCCTACGAGCAGTACTTC.

This clonotype was seen at least ten times. This chain connects TRBV20-1 to TRBJ2-7; 11 bases agree with TRBD2. The V gene end was trimmed by 0 bases and the J gene end by 6 bases; junction bases not matched to a gene: 1. The CDR3 contains 13 residues. In germline, CDR1 is DFQATT, CDR2 SNEGSKA (reference sequence). CDR3: CSARDTSGSEQYF. CDR3 bases: TGCAGTGCTAGAGATACTAGCGGGAGCGAGCAGTACTTC.

This chain joins TRBV7-9 and TRBJ2-2; D ambiguous. Germline loops: CDR1 SEHNR, CDR2 FQNEAQ (reference sequence). The germline V and J ends were trimmed by 6 bases and 7 bases, with 21 bases remaining between them. CDR3 length: 16 residues. The CDR3 region has the DNA TGTGCCAGCAGTCGGGTGGCGGCCAAGTCTGGCGGGGAGCTGTTTTTT. It is translated as CASSRVAAKSGGELFF.

This clonotype was seen a few times. This sequence joins TRBV20-1 and TRBJ2-7, with 11 bases matching TRBD1. CDR3 length: 14 amino acids. CDR1 is DFQATT and CDR2 is SNEGSKA in the germline V gene (reference sequence). V was clipped by 5 bases and J by 3 bases; unmatched bases: 6. The CDR3: CSAHPGTGGYEQYF. The CDR3 DNA reads TGCAGTGCTCACCCCGGGACAGGGGGCTACGAGCAGTACTTC.

Here the CDR3 reads CASSEGGESLHF. The CDR3 DNA reads as TGCGCCAGCAGTGAAGGGGGAGAGTCCCTCCACTTT. This rearrangement joins TRBV10-1 to TRBJ1-6; weak D call: TRBD1 (6 bases). CDR3 length: 12 amino acids. Germline V gene sequence: CDR1 WNHNN, CDR2 SYGVQD (reference sequence). The V and J ends lost 3 bases and 14 bases respectively, with 11 bases between them.

The chain uses TRBV7-9 and TRBJ1-6; D is perhaps TRBD1 (5 bases). The CDR3 has 15 residues. Germline V gene sequence: CDR1 SEHNR, CDR2 FQNEAQ (reference sequence). Deletions cut 5 bases from V and 6 bases from J, with 14 bases between. The CDR3 DNA follows: TGTGCCAGCAGCAACGGATTGACAGCTAATTCACCCCTCCACTTT. This encodes CASSNGLTANSPLHF.

This clonotype was observed many times. V usage is TRBV11-2 and J usage is TRBJ2-7, with D hard to call. The V end lost 2 bases, the J end lost 8 bases, and 7 bases lay between the germline ends. This CDR3 is 11 amino acids long. Germline CDR1 is SGHAT and CDR2 is FQNNGV. CDR3 nucleotide sequence: TGTGCCAGCAGCTTACCGAGCCAGCAGTACTTC. It translates to CASSLPSQQYF.

This clonotype was seen repeatedly, ten times or more. V gene TRBV2 combines with J gene TRBJ1-5; D not resolved. This CDR3 has 13 amino acids. V lost 8 bases, J lost 7 bases, and 15 bases lay in between. Per germline, CDR1 SNHLY and CDR2 FYNNEI. This chain's CDR3 is CASGPGIRQPQHF. CDR3 coding DNA: TGTGCCAGCGGGCCCGGAATCAGACAGCCCCAGCATTTT.

This clonotype was seen many times. The chain links TRBV24-1 to TRBJ2-7, with D unresolved. V lost 9 bases to trimming and J lost 2 bases, with 13 bases between them. Per germline, CDR1 KGHDR and CDR2 SFDVKD. The CDR3 consists of 13 residues. The CDR3 DNA sequence: TGTGCCACCCCTGACCTCGGACCCTACGAGCAGTACTTC. It specifies CATPDLGPYEQYF.

This clonotype showed up many times. The rearrangement joins TRBV7-9 to TRBJ1-1, with a possible D match to TRBD1 (5 bases). This CDR3 is built from 14 residues. In germline, CDR1 is SEHNR, CDR2 FQNEAQ (reference sequence). V lost 4 bases and J lost 1, with 10 bases in between. The DNA of the CDR3 is TGTGCCAGCAGCTGGACATATGAGAACACTGAAGCTTTCTTT. Translation: CASSWTYENTEAFF.

The sample holds a few counts of this clonotype. The CDR3 bases are TGTGCCAGCAGCTTAACGGGGGGGCCCACCGGGGAGCTGTTTTTT. This encodes CASSLTGGPTGELFF. J is TRBJ2-2 and V is TRBV7-9; 8 nucleotides agree with TRBD2. V lost 2 bases and J lost 4; bases outside the gene matches: 3. From germline, CDR1 is SEHNR and CDR2 FQNEAQ (reference sequence). The CDR3 totals 15 residues. Full variable domain (rest looked up from reference TRBV7-9 and TRBJ2-2): DTGVSQNPRHKITKRGQNVTFRCDPISEHNRLYWYRQTLGQGPEFLTYFQNEAQLEKSRLLSDRFSAERPKGSFSTLEIQRTEQGDSAMYLCASSLTGGPTGELFFGEGSRLTVL.

This chain uses TRBV6-5 with TRBJ1-1; D possibly corresponds to TRBD1 (5 bases). The CDR3 has 14 amino acids. V gave up 2 bases and J gave up 1 base, with 8 bases separating them. The V gene's germline CDR1 is MNHEY and CDR2 SVGAGI. Here the CDR3 reads CASSYGTRNTEAFF. The CDR3 nucleotides read TGTGCCAGCAGTTACGGGACGAGGAACACTGAAGCTTTCTTT.

This clonotype has only a few counts. V usage is TRBV7-9 and J usage is TRBJ2-2; 9 bases match TRBD1. V shed 1 base and J 5 bases; nucleotides not matched to a gene: 8. The CDR3 has 17 residues. Germline CDR1 SEHNR, CDR2 FQNEAQ (reference sequence). CDR3 loop: CASSLETDRGRTGELFF. The CDR3 DNA reads TGTGCCAGCAGCTTAGAGACGGACAGGGGACGGACCGGGGAGCTGTTTTTT.

The chain carries TRBV12-3 or TRBV12-4 and TRBJ2-7; 8 bases are shared with TRBD2. The CDR3 is made up of 14 amino acids. The ends lost 2 bases at V and 3 bases at J; junction bases unmatched: 3. Here the CDR3 reads CASSLNSGSYEQYF. In DNA form, the CDR3 reads TGTGCCAGCAGTTTAAACAGCGGGAGCTACGAGCAGTACTTC.

This clonotype occurred once. A read error may explain this, as a much larger clone is one base away. This rearrangement joins TRBV29-1 to TRBJ1-2, with a tentative D call TRBD1 (5 bases). Germline V gene data show CDR1 as SQVTM and CDR2 as ANQGSEA. V dropped 0 bases and J dropped 9 bases, with 20 bases sitting between them. The CDR3 spans 15 residues. Here the CDR3 reads CSVEDPGTYSHSYTF. CDR3 sequence (DNA): TGCAGCGTTGAAGACCCCGGGACTTATTCCCATAGCTACACCTTC. Full variable domain (remainder filled in from reference TRBV29-1 and TRBJ1-2): SAVISQKPSRDICQRGTSLTIQCQVDSQVTMMFWYRQQPGQSLTLIATANQGSEATYESGFVIDKFPISRPNLTFSTLTVSNMSPEDSSIYLCSVEDPGTYSHSYTFGSGTRLTVV.